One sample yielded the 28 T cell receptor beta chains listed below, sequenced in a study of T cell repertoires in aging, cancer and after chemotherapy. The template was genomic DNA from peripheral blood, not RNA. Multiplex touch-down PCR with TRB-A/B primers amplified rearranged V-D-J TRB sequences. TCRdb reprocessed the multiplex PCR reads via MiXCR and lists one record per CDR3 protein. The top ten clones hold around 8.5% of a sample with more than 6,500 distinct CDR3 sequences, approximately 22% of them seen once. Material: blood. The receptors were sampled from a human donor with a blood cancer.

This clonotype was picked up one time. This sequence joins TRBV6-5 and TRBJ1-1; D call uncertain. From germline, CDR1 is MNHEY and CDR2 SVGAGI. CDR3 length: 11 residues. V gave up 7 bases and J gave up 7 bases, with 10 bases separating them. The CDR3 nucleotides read TGTGCCAGCACCCGCGAGGGTGAAGCTTTCTTT. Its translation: CASTREGEAFF.

CDR3 sequence reads: CASSTGTESYNEQFF. The CDR3 DNA reads TGCGCCAGCAGTACCGGGACGGAGTCGTACAATGAGCAGTTCTTC. The chain joins TRBV10-2 to TRBJ2-1; either TRBD1 or TRBD2 may fit D (5 bases each). This CDR3 has 15 amino acids. V lost 5 bases, J lost 4 bases, and 15 bases lay in between. Germline CDR1 WSHSY, CDR2 SAAADI.

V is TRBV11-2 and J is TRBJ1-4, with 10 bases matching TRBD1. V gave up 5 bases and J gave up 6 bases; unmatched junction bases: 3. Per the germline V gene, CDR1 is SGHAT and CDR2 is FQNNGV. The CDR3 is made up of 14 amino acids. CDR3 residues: CASSTTGGYEKLFF. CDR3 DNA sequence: TGTGCCAGCAGCACGACAGGGGGCTATGAAAAACTGTTTTTT.

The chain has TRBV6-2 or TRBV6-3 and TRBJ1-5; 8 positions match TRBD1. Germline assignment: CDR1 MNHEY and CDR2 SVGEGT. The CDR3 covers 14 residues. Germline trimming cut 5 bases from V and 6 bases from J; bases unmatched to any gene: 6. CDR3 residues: CASSQGARIQPQHF. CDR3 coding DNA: TGTGCCAGCAGTCAGGGGGCGCGAATTCAGCCCCAGCATTTT.

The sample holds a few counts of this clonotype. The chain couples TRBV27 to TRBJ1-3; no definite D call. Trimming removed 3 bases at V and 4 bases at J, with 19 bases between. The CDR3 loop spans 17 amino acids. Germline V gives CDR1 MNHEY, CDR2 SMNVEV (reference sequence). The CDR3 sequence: CASSFRPPRKVGNTIYF. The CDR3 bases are TGTGCCAGCAGTTTTCGCCCCCCCAGAAAGGTGGGAAACACCATATATTTT.

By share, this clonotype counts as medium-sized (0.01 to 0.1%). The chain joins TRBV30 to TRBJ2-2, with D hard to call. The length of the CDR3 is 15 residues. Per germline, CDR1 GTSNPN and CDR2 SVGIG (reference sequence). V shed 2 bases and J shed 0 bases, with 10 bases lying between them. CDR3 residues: CAWSLLSANTGELFF. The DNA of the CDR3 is TGTGCCTGGAGTCTACTTAGTGCGAACACCGGGGAGCTGTTTTTT.

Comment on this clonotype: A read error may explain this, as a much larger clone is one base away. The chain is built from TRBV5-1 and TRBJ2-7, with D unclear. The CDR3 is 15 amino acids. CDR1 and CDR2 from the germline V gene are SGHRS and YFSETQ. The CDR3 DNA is TGTGCCAGCAGCTTGGCTCCTACGGCTTCCAACGAGCAGTACTTC. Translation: CASSLAPTASNEQYF.

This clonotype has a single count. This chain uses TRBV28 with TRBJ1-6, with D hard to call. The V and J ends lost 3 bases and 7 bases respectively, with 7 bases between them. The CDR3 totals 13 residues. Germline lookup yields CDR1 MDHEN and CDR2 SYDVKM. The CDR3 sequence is CASSFEENSPLHF. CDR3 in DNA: TGTGCCAGCAGTTTTGAGGAGAATTCACCCCTCCACTTT.

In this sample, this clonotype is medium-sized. CDR3 nucleotides: TGTGCCAGTAGTGGTAGCGGGAGGGCGGAGAATGAGCAGTTCTTC. Encoded protein: CASSGSGRAENEQFF. The rearrangement joins TRBV19 to TRBJ2-1, with TRBD2 matching over 11 bases. The V and J ends lost 5 bases and 7 bases, in that order; junction bases with no gene match: 7. The CDR3 spans 15 residues. CDR1 is LNHDA and CDR2 is SQIVND in the germline V gene (reference sequence).

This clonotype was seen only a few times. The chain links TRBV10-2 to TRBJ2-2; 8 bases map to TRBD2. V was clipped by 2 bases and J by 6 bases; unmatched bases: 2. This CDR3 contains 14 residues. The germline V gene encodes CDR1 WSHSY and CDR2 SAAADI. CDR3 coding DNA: TGCGCCAGCAGTGAGGGGCGGGGGGCCGGGGAGCTGTTTTTT. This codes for CASSEGRGAGELFF.

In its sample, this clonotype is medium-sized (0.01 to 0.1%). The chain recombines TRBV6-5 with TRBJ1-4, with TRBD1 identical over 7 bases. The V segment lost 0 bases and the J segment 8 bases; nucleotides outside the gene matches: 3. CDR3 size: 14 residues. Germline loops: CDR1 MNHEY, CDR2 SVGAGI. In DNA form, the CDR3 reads TGTGCCAGCAGTTACTCAGGGGGCAGGGAAAAACTGTTTTTT. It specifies CASSYSGGREKLFF.

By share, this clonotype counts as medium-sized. The CDR3 bases are TGTGCCAGTCGGGACCGACGTAGCAATCAGCCCCAGCATTTT. As protein: CASRDRRSNQPQHF. This chain connects TRBV19 to TRBJ1-5; possible D gene TRBD1, 5 bases. V lost 8 bases to trimming and J lost 0 bases, with 11 bases between them. This CDR3 spans 14 amino acids. In germline, CDR1 is LNHDA, CDR2 SQIVND (reference sequence).

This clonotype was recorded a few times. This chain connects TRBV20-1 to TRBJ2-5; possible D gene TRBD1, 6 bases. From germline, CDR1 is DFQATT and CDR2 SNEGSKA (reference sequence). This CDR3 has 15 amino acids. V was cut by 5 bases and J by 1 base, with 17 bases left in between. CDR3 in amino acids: CSASDSQGFQETQYF. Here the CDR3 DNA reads TGCAGTGCTTCGGACTCTCAGGGGTTCCAAGAGACCCAGTACTTC.

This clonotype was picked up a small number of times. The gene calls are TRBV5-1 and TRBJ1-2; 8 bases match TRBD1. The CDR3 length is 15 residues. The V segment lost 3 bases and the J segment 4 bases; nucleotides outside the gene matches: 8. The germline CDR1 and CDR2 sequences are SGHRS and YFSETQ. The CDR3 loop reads CASSWGSTGVYGYTF. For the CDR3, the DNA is TGCGCCAGCAGCTGGGGATCGACAGGGGTCTATGGCTACACCTTC.

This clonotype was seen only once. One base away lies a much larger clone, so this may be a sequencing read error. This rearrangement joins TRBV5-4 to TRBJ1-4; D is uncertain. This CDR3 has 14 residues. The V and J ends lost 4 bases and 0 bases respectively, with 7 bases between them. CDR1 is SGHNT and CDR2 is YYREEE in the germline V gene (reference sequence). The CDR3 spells CASSDVATNEKLFF. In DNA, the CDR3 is TGTGCCAGCAGCGATGTAGCAACTAATGAAAAACTGTTTTTT. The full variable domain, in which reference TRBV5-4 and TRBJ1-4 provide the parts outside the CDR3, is ETGVTQSPTHLIKTRGQQVTLRCSSQSGHNTVSWYQQALGQGPQFIFQYYREEENGRGNFPPRFSGLQFPNYSSELNVNALELDDSALYLCASSDVATNEKLFFGSGTQLSVL.

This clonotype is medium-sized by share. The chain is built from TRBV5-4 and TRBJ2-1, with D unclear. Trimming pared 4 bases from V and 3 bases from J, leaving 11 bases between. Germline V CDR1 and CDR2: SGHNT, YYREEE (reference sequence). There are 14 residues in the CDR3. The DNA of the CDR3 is TGTGCCAGCAGCCGAGGTGGTAGCTACAATGAGCAGTTCTTC. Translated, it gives CASSRGGSYNEQFF.

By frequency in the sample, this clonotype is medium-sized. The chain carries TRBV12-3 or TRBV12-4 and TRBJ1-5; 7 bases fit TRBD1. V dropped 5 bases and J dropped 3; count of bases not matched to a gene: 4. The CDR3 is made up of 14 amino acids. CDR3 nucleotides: TGTGCCAGCAGTCGGGACAGATCCAATCAGCCCCAGCATTTT. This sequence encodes CASSRDRSNQPQHF.

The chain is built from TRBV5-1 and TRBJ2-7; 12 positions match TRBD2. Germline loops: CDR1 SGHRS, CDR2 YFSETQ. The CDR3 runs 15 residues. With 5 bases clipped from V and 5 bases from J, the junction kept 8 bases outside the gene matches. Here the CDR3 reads CASRPTSGRLNEQYF. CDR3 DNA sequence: TGCGCCAGCAGACCGACTAGCGGGAGACTTAACGAGCAGTACTTC. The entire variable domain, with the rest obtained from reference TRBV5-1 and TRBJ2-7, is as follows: KAGVTQTPRYLIKTRGQQVTLSCSPISGHRSVSWYQQTPGQGLQFLFEYFSETQRNKGNFPGRFSGRQFSNSRSEMNVSTLELGDSALYLCASRPTSGRLNEQYFGPGTRLTVT.

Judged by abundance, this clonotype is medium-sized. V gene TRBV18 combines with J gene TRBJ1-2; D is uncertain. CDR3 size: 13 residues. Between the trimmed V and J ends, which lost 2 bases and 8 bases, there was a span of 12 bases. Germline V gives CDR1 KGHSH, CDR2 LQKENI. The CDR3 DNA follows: TGTGCCAGCTCACCATTGGCGGGAGACGGCTACACCTTC. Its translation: CASSPLAGDGYTF.

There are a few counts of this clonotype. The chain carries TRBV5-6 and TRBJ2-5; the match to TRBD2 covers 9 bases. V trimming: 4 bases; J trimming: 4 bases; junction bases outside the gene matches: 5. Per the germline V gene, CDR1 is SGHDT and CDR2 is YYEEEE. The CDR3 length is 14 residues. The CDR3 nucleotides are TGTGCCAGCAGCGGGGGAGCGGGGGGAGAGACCCAGTACTTC. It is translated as CASSGGAGGETQYF.

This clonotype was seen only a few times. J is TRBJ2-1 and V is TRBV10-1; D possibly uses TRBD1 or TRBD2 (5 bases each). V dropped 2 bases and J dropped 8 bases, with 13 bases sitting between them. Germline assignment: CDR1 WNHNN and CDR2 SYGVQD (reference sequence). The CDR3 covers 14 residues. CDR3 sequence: CASSEIKLGHEQFF. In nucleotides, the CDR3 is TGCGCCAGCAGTGAGATTAAGCTGGGACATGAGCAGTTCTTC.

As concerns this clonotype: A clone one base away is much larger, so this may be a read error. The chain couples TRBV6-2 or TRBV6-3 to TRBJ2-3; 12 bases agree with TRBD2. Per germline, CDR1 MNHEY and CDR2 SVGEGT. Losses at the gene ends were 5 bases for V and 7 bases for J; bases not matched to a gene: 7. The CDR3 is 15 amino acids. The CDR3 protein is CASSRLAGERNTQYF. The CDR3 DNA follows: TGTGCCAGCAGTCGACTAGCGGGAGAGCGCAATACGCAGTATTTT.

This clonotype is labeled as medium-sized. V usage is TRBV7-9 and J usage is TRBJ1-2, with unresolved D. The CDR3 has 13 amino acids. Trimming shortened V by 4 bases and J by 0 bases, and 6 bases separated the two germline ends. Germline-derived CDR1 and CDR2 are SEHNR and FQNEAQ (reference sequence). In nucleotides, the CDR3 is TGTGCCAGCAGCTCGGCCACTAACTATGGCTACACCTTC. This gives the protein CASSSATNYGYTF.

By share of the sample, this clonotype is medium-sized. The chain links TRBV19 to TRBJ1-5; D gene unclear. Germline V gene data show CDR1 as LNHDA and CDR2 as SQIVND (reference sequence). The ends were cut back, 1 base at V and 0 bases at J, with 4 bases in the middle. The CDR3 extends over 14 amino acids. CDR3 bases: TGTGCCAGTAGTATAGGGGGTAGCAATCAGCCCCAGCATTTT. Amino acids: CASSIGGSNQPQHF.

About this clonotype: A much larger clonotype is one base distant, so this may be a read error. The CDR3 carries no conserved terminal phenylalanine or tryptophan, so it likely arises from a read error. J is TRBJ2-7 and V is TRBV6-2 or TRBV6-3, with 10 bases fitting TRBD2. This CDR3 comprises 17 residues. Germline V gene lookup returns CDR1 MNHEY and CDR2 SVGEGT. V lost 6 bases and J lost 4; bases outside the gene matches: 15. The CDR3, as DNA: TGTGCCAGCAGCCCCCCCACGAGGGCTAGCGGGAGATACGAGCAGTACTAC. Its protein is CASSPPTRASGRYEQYY.

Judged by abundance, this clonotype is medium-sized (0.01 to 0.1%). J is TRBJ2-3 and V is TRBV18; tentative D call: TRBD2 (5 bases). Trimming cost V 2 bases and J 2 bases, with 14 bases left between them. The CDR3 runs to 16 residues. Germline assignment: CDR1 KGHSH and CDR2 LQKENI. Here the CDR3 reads CASSPYASGLTDTQYF. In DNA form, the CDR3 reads TGTGCCAGCTCACCATACGCCAGCGGACTCACAGATACGCAGTATTTT.

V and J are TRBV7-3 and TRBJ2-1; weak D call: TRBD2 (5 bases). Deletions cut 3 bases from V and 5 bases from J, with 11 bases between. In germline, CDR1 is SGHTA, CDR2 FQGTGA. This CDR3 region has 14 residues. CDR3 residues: CASSFGIQDNEQFF. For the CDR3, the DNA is TGTGCCAGCAGCTTCGGGATTCAAGACAATGAGCAGTTCTTC. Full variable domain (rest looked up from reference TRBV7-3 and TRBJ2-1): GAGVSQTPSNKVTEKGKYVELRCDPISGHTALYWYRQSLGQGPEFLIYFQGTGAADDSGLPNDRFFAVRPEGSVSTLKIQRTERGDSAVYLCASSFGIQDNEQFFGPGTRLTVL.

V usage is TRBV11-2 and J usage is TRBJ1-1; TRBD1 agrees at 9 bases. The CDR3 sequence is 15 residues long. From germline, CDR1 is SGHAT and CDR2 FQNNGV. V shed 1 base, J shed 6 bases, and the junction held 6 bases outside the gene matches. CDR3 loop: CASSLGQGGFSEAFF. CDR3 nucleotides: TGTGCCAGCAGCTTAGGACAGGGGGGGTTCTCTGAAGCTTTCTTT.